This T cell receptor beta chain was obtained from a study of blood T cell repertoires in COVID-19. About the study: Samples representing acute and convalescent COVID-19 were sourced from the United States, Italy and Spain. From T cells, B-cell-depleted T cells, or PBMCs came the material, which was cDNA or gDNA.

Per the authors' pipeline: Cell counts per sample came from amplifying reference gene primers. Sequencing used immunoSEQ multiplex PCR; TCRdb keeps in-frame clones, though not all of them. V and J calls and clone size are given by that table; D and trimming were obtained from the DNA. The sample yields nearly 200,000 clones, 84% seen once. Looked up from germline, CDR1 is SNHLY and CDR2 is FYNNEI. V was clipped by 5 bases and J by 2 bases, with 10 bases between them. The CDR3 is 15 residues long. Sequencing input: peripheral blood. The receptor's source is a woman in her 70s with active or convalescent COVID-19. The rearrangement links TRBV2 to TRBJ2-6; no clear D gene. The CDR3 spells CASSTRSTGANVLTF. CDR3 nucleotides: TGTGCCAGCAGTACCAGGTCTACTGGGGCCAACGTCCTGACTTTC.